This record covers a single T cell receptor (beta chain). What it binds is unknown. All donors qualified as healthy HIV-negative adults and had experienced no recent acute infections or vaccinations. Genomic DNA of each subset was evenly split across several immunoSEQ plates. Sequencing used immunoSEQ multiplex PCR; TCRdb keeps in-frame clones, though not all of them. The table records 450,000 to 500,000 clones, 65% to 80% of them present only once. The data originate from a study of shared clonotypes between healthy human individuals. Whole-study findings and limits: The study drew on few donors, limiting represented genetic and exposure-history diversity. An effect of sequencing depth on clonotype sharing among donors was expected.

Per the germline V gene, CDR1 is SGHDT and CDR2 is YYEEEE. Trimming removed 0 bases at V and 5 bases at J, with 14 bases between. This CDR3 is 15 amino acids long. The clonotype comes from a woman in her forties in good health. Some clones in this sample may be carry-over from other donors' samples. The sequencing input was PBMCs. V gene TRBV5-6 combines with J gene TRBJ1-1; no definite D call. CDR3 sequence: CASSLGAVGGTEAFF. CDR3 nucleotides: TGTGCCAGCAGCTTGGGCGCTGTTGGAGGGACTGAAGCTTTCTTT. The full variable domain, rest sourced from reference TRBV5-6 and TRBJ1-1, is DAGVTQSPTHLIKTRGQQVTLRCSPKSGHDTVSWYQQALGQGPQFIFQYYEEEERQRGNFPDRFSGHQFPNYSSELNVNALLLGDSALYLCASSLGAVGGTEAFFGQGTRLTVV.